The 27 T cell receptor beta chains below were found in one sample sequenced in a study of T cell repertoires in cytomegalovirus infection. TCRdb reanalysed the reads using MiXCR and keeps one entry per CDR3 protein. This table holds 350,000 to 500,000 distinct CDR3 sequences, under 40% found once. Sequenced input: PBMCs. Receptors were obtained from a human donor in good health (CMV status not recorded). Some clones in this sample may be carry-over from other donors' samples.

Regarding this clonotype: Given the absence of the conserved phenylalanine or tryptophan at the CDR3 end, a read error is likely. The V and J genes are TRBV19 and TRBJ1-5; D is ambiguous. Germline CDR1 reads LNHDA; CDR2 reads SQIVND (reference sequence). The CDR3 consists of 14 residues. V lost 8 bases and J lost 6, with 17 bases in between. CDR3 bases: TGTGCCAGTTCCCCTCCCAGGTTGGGTCAGCCCCAGCATTTA. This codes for CASSPPRLGQPQHL.

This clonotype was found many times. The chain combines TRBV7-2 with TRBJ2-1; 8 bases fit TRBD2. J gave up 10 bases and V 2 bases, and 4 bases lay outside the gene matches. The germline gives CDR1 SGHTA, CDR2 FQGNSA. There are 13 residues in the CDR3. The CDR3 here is CASSLSRLAEQFF. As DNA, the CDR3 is TGTGCCAGCAGCTTATCCCGACTAGCGGAGCAGTTCTTC.

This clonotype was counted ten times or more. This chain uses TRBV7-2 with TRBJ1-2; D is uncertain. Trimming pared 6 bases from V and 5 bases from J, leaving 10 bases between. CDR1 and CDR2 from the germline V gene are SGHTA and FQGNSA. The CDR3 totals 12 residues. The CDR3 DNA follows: TGTGCCAGCAGACTCTCCCCGTATGGCTACACCTTC. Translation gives CASRLSPYGYTF.

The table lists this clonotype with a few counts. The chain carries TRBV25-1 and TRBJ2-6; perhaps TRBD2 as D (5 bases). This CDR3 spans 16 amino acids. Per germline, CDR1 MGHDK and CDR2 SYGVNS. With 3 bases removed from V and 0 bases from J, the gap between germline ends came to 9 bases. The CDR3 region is CASSENRGSGANVLTF. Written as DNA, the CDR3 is TGTGCCAGCAGTGAGAACCGGGGCTCTGGGGCCAACGTCCTGACTTTC.

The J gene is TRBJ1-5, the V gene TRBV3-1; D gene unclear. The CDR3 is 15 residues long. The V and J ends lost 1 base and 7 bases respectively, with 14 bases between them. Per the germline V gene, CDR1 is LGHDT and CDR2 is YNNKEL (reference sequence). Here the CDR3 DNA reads TGTGCCAGCAGCCAAGGTATGAGGGCTGGGCAGCCCCAGCATTTT. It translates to CASSQGMRAGQPQHF.

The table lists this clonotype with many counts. Here the CDR3 reads CASSLARGGADTQYF. CDR3 nucleotides: TGTGCCAGCAGCTTAGCTCGCGGGGGGGCCGATACGCAGTATTTT. The chain recombines TRBV7-2 with TRBJ2-3; 9 bases map to TRBD2. The V segment lost 0 bases and the J segment 6 bases; nucleotides outside the gene matches: 4. The CDR3 runs to 15 residues. Germline V gives CDR1 SGHTA, CDR2 FQGNSA. The whole variable domain, remainder taken from reference TRBV7-2 and TRBJ2-3, is GAGVSQSPSNKVTEKGKDVELRCDPISGHTALYWYRQSLGQGLEFLIYFQGNSAPDKSGLPSDRFSAERTGGSVSTLTIQRTQQEDSAVYLCASSLARGGADTQYFGPGTRLTVL.

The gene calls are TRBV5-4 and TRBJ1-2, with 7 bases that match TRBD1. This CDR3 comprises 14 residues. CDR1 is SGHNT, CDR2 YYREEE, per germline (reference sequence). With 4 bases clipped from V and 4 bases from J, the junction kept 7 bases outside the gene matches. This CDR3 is CASSLGQDPYGYTF. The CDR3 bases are TGTGCCAGCAGCCTCGGACAGGATCCCTATGGCTACACCTTC. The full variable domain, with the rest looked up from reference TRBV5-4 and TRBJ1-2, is ETGVTQSPTHLIKTRGQQVTLRCSSQSGHNTVSWYQQALGQGPQFIFQYYREEENGRGNFPPRFSGLQFPNYSSELNVNALELDDSALYLCASSLGQDPYGYTFGSGTRLTVV.

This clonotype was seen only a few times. In DNA form, the CDR3 reads TGTGCCAGCAGTTATAAGTCCGGGCCCGGGGATCAGCCCCAGCATTTT. Translated: CASSYKSGPGDQPQHF. V is TRBV6-6 and J is TRBJ1-5; D gene uncertain. V was clipped by 3 bases and J by 5 bases, with 17 bases between them. The V gene's germline CDR1 is MNHNY and CDR2 SVGAGI (reference sequence). The CDR3 covers 16 residues.

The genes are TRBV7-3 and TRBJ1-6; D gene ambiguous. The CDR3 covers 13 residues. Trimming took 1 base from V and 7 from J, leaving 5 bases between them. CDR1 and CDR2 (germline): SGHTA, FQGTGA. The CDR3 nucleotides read TGTGCCAGCAGCTTAAACTGGAATTCACCCCTCCACTTT. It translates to CASSLNWNSPLHF.

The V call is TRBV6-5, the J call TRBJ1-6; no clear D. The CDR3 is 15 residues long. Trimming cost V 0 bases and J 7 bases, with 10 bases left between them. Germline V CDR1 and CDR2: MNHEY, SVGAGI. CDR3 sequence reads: CASSYSSTPNSPLHF. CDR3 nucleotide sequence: TGTGCCAGCAGTTACTCGAGCACACCAAATTCACCCCTCCACTTT.

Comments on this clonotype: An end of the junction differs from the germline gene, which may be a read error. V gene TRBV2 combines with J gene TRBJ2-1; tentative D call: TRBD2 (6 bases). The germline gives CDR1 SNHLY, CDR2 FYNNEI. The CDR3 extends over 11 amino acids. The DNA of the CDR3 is TGTGCCAGCAACGGGGCTAGCGAGCAGTTATTC. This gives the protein CASNGASEQLF.

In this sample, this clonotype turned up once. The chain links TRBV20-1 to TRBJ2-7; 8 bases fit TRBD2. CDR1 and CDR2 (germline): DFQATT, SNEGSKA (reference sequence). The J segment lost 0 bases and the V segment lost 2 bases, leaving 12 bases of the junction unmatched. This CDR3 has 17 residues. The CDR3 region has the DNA TGCAGTGCTAGACCTGGACTAGCTCCTTCAAGCTCCTACGAGCAGTACTTC. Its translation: CSARPGLAPSSSYEQYF.

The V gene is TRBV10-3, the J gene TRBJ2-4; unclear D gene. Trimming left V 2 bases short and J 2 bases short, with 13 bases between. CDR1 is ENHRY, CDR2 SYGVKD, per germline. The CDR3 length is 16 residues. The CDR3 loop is CAISEGVELTKNIQYF. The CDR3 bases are TGTGCCATCAGTGAGGGGGTGGAGTTGACCAAAAACATTCAGTACTTC.

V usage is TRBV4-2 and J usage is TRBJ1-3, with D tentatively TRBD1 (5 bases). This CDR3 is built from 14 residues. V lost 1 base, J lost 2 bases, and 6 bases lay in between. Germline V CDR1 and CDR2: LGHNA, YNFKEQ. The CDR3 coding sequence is TGTGCCAGCAGCCAAGCAGGGACTGGAAACACCATATATTTT. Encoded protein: CASSQAGTGNTIYF.

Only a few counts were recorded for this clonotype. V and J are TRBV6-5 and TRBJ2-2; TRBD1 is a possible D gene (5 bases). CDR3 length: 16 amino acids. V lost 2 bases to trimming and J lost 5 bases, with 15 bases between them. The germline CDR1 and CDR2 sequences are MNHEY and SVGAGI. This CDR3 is CASSYDGARRTGELFF. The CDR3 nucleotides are TGTGCCAGCAGTTACGATGGGGCGCGAAGGACCGGGGAGCTGTTTTTT.

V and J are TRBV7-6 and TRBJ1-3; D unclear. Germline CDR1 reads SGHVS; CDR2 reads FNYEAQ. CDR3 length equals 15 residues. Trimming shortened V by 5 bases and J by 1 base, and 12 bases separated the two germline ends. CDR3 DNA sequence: TGTGCCAGCAGCCCCCCCACGCGGTCTGGAAACACCATATATTTT. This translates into CASSPPTRSGNTIYF.

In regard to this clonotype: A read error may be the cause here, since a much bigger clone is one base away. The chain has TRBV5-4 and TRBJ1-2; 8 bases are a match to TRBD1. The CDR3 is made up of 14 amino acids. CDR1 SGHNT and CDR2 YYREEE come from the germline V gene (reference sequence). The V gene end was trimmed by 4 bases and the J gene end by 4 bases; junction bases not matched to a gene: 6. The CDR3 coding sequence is TGTGCCAGCAGCCCCGGACAGGGAATCTATGGCTACACCTTC. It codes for CASSPGQGIYGYTF.

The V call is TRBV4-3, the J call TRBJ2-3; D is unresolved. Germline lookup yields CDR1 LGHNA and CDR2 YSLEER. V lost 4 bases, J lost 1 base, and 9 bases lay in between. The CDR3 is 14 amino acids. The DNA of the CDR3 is TGCGCCAGCAGCCCATGGGTGGGCACAGATACGCAGTATTTT. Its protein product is CASSPWVGTDTQYF.

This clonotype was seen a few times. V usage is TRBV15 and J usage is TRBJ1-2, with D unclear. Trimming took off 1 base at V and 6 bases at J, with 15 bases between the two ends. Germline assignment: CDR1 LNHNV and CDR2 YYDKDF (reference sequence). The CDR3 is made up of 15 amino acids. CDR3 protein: CATSRGGRREDGYTF. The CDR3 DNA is TGTGCCACCAGCAGAGGGGGTAGACGGGAGGATGGCTACACCTTC.

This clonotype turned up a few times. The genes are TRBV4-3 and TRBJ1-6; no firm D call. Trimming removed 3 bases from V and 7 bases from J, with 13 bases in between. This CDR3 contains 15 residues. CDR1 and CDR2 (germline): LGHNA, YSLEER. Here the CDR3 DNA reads TGCGCCAGCAGCCAGGCCGGATCCCCCAATTCACCCCTCCACTTT. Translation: CASSQAGSPNSPLHF.

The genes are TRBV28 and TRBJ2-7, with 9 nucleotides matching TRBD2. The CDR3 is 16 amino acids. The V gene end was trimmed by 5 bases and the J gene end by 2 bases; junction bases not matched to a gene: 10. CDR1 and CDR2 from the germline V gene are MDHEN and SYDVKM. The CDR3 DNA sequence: TGTGCCAGCAGTCAGACTAGCGGCGTCCAACCCTACGAGCAGTACTTC. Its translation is CASSQTSGVQPYEQYF.

CDR3 region: CASSPPSLVKGGQRRSPELFF. The CDR3 DNA reads as TGTGCCAGCAGCCCTCCCTCCTTAGTCAAGGGGGGGCAGCGGAGGAGTCCGGAGCTGTTTTTT. The J gene is TRBJ2-2, the V gene TRBV11-2; tentatively, D is TRBD2 (7 bases). Deletions cut 5 bases from V and 10 bases from J, with 38 bases between. The CDR3 consists of 21 residues. From germline, CDR1 is SGHAT and CDR2 FQNNGV.

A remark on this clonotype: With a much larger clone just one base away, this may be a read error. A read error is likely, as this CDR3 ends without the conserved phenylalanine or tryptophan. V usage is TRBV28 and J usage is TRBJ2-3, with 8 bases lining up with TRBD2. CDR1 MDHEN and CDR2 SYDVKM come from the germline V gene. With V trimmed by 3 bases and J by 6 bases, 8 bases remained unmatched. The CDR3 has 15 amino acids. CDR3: CASSFRRGGKDTQYL. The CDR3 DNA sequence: TGTGCCAGCAGTTTTCGTCGCGGGGGGAAGGATACGCAGTATTTG.

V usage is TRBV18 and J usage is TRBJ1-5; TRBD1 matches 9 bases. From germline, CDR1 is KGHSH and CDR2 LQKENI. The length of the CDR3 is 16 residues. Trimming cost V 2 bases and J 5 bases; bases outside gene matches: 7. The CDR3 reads CASSPIRGQGHQPQHF. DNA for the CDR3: TGTGCCAGCTCACCAATCAGGGGACAGGGTCATCAGCCCCAGCATTTT. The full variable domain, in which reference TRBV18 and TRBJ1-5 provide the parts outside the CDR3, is NAGVMQNPRHLVRRRGQEARLRCSPMKGHSHVYWYRQLPEEGLKFMVYLQKENIIDESGMPKERFSAEFPKEGPSILRIQQVVRGDSAAYFCASSPIRGQGHQPQHFGDGTRLSIL.

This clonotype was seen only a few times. In DNA form, the CDR3 reads TGCGCCAGCAGCCAAGATCTGGGGTCCACAGATACGCAGTATTTT. As protein: CASSQDLGSTDTQYF. J is TRBJ2-3 and V is TRBV4-3; no clear D gene. Trimming stripped 0 bases from V and 2 bases from J, with 9 bases between. This CDR3 is built from 15 residues. The V gene's germline CDR1 is LGHNA and CDR2 YSLEER.

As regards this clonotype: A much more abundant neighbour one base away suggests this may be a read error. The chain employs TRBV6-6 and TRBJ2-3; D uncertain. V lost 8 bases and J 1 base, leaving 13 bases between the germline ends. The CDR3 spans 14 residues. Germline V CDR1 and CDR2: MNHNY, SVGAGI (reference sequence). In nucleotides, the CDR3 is TGTGCCAGCGTCGGCCGGATTGGCACAGATACGCAGTATTTT. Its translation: CASVGRIGTDTQYF.

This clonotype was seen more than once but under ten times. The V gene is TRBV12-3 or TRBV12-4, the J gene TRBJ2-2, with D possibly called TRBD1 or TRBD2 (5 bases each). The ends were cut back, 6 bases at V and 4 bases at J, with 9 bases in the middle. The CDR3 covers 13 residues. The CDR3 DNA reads TGTGCCAGCAGAGACAGCGGCACCGGGGAGCTGTTTTTT. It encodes CASRDSGTGELFF.